A single sample gave rise to the 16 T cell receptor beta chains below, sequenced in a study of blood T cell repertoires in COVID-19. The protocol was immunoSEQ multiplex PCR, while the TCRdb copy is restricted to in-frame clones and leaves out a portion. The sample holds around 100,000 clones; roughly 84% are singletons and the top ten take less than 2.5%. The material sequenced was peripheral blood. The receptors originated from a human donor in a cohort sampled during active COVID-19.

The chain employs TRBV24-1 and TRBJ1-2; the D gene is possibly TRBD1 (6 bases). CDR3 length equals 15 residues. Trimming pared 3 bases from V and 4 bases from J, leaving 14 bases between. CDR1 and CDR2 (germline): KGHDR, SFDVKD. CDR3 sequence reads: CATSDRKTGFYGYTF. The CDR3 nucleotides are TGTGCCACCAGTGATAGAAAAACAGGGTTCTATGGCTACACCTTC.

The chain links TRBV6-5 to TRBJ1-4, with TRBD1 matching over 7 bases. There are 15 residues in the CDR3. CDR1 is MNHEY, CDR2 SVGAGI, per germline. Trimming took 5 bases from V and 8 from J; bases not matched to a gene: 11. The CDR3 spells CASSNGQERSEKLFF. The CDR3, as DNA: TGTGCCAGCAGTAACGGACAGGAGCGAAGCGAAAAACTGTTTTTT.

V and J are TRBV19 and TRBJ1-1, with a tentative D call TRBD1 (5 bases). V was shortened by 4 bases and J by 6 bases, with 15 bases between the two germline ends. CDR3 length: 14 amino acids. Germline V CDR1 and CDR2: LNHDA, SQIVND (reference sequence). DNA of the CDR3: TGTGCCAGTAGTACCGGGGGAGCGTGGTCTGAAGCTTTCTTT. It codes for CASSTGGAWSEAFF. The full variable domain, completed using reference TRBV19 and TRBJ1-1, is DGGITQSPKYLFRKEGQNVTLSCEQNLNHDAMYWYRQDPGQGLRLIYYSQIVNDFQKGDIAEGYSVSREKKESFPLTVTSAQKNPTAFYLCASSTGGAWSEAFFGQGTRLTVV.

This clone showed up just once. The chain has TRBV5-4 and TRBJ2-5; TRBD2 agrees at 9 bases. The germline V gene encodes CDR1 SGHNT and CDR2 YYREEE (reference sequence). The V segment lost 2 bases and the J segment 4 bases; nucleotides outside the gene matches: 6. CDR3 length equals 15 residues. The CDR3 region has the DNA TGTGCCAGCAGCTTAGGCGGGGGGGCCGGAGAGACCCAGTACTTC. Encoded protein: CASSLGGGAGETQYF.

The CDR3 sequence is CASTSGYSYEQYF. The CDR3 DNA reads TGTGCCAGCACTAGCGGATACTCCTACGAGCAGTACTTC. This chain links TRBV7-9 with TRBJ2-5; 7 bases match TRBD2. The J call is uncertain, as TRBJ2-7 better fits the DNA end. This CDR3 contains 13 residues. Germline values: CDR1 SEHNR, CDR2 FQNEAQ (reference sequence).

As DNA, the CDR3 is TGCGCCAGCAGCCAAGGGAGGGCGGGCAATGAGCAGTTCTTC. The encoded protein is CASSQGRAGNEQFF. The chain links TRBV4-3 to TRBJ2-1; D might be TRBD2 (6 bases). Trimming cost V 1 base and J 6 bases, with 10 bases left between them. Germline V gene lookup returns CDR1 LGHNA and CDR2 YSLEER. This CDR3 has 14 amino acids.

The rearrangement uses TRBV14 and TRBJ1-1, with 7 nucleotides matching TRBD1. There are 12 residues in the CDR3. Germline V gene data show CDR1 as SGHDN and CDR2 as FVKESK. Losses at the gene ends were 0 bases for V and 11 bases for J; bases not matched to a gene: 3. The CDR3 DNA is TGTGCCAGCAGCCAAGATGTAGGGGGCGCTTTCTTT. Its protein is CASSQDVGGAFF.

The chain recombines TRBV11-2 with TRBJ2-5; D remains unclear. Germline CDR1 and CDR2: SGHAT and FQNNGV. This CDR3 is 12 amino acids long. Trimming took off 8 bases at V and 2 bases at J, with 9 bases between the two ends. CDR3 nucleotide sequence: TGTGCCAGCGGGCCGACGCAAGAGACCCAGTACTTC. This gives the protein CASGPTQETQYF.

The V and J genes are TRBV2 and TRBJ2-3, with D tentatively TRBD1 (6 bases). V was trimmed by 4 bases and J by 2 bases, leaving 16 bases between them. The CDR3 extends over 16 amino acids. Per germline, CDR1 SNHLY and CDR2 FYNNEI. The CDR3 spells CASSVRDTVYTDTQYF. CDR3 sequence (DNA): TGTGCCAGCAGTGTTCGGGACACTGTTTACACAGATACGCAGTATTTT.

The chain recombines TRBV5-1 with TRBJ2-3; TRBD2 matches 13 bases. CDR1 is SGHRS and CDR2 is YFSETQ in the germline V gene. The CDR3 runs to 18 residues. V was clipped by 0 bases and J by 0 bases; unmatched bases: 4. The CDR3 spells CASSLATSGRPSTDTQYF. CDR3 coding DNA: TGCGCCAGCAGCTTGGCGACTAGCGGGAGGCCCAGCACAGATACGCAGTATTTT.

The chain links TRBV7-3 to TRBJ2-1; the match to TRBD1 covers 7 bases. The CDR3 has 15 residues. Germline values: CDR1 SGHTA, CDR2 FQGTGA. V was pared by 5 bases and J by 2 bases, with 6 bases of the junction left unmatched. The CDR3 region has the DNA TGTGCCAGCAGCCTAAGGACAGGCCCCTACAATGAGCAGTTCTTC. Translation: CASSLRTGPYNEQFF.

This clone was seen a handful of times. This chain uses TRBV28 with TRBJ1-6; 8 nucleotides agree with TRBD1. CDR3 length: 14 amino acids. Germline V gene data show CDR1 as MDHEN and CDR2 as SYDVKM. J lost 14 bases, V lost 6 bases, and 12 bases had no gene match. In DNA form, the CDR3 reads TGTGCCAGCAGGGATAGGACAGGGAGCGCCACCCTCCACTTT. Protein: CASRDRTGSATLHF.

This clone was detected only once. The chain couples TRBV7-3 to TRBJ2-1, with D possibly TRBD2 on 5 matching bases. The CDR3 totals 16 residues. V was pared by 5 bases and J by 9 bases, with 23 bases between. CDR1 and CDR2 from the germline V gene are SGHTA and FQGTGA. CDR3 in amino acids: CASSLTGIGDPGEQFF. The CDR3 DNA reads TGTGCCAGCAGCCTCACCGGGATTGGGGATCCGGGTGAGCAGTTCTTC.

The chain recombines TRBV10-1 with TRBJ2-1; 7 bases align to TRBD2. CDR3 length equals 19 residues. The germline CDR1 and CDR2 sequences are WNHNN and SYGVQD (reference sequence). With 4 bases clipped from V and 4 bases from J, the junction kept 19 bases outside the gene matches. DNA of the CDR3: TGCGCCAGCAGTGGGGTATTAGGCGGGGGAGCCAAATCTTACAATGAGCAGTTCTTC. It is translated as CASSGVLGGGAKSYNEQFF.

The genes are TRBV3-1 (or the pseudogene TRBV3-2) and TRBJ1-1; 8 bases align to TRBD1. The ends lost 5 bases at V and 4 bases at J; junction bases unmatched: 6. CDR3 length: 14 residues. Germline loops: CDR1 LGHDT, CDR2 YNNKEL (reference sequence). CDR3 nucleotides: TGTGCCAGCAGCGGACAGGGAGGGGCCACTGAAGCTTTCTTT. Translating gives CASSGQGGATEAFF.

The chain joins TRBV19 to TRBJ2-1; 10 positions agree with TRBD1. The CDR3 is 14 residues long. With V trimmed by 6 bases and J by 3 bases, 2 bases remained unmatched. The germline V gene has CDR1 LNHDA and CDR2 SQIVND (reference sequence). This CDR3 reads CASRGQGHYNEQFF. CDR3 sequence (DNA): TGTGCCAGTAGGGGACAGGGGCACTACAATGAGCAGTTCTTC.